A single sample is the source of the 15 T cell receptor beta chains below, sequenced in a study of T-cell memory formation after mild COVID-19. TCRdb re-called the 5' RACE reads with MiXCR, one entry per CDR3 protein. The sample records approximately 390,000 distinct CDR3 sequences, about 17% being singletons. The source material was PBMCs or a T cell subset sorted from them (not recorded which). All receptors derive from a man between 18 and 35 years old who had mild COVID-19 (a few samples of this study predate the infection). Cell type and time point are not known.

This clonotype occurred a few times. The CDR3 sequence: CASCSRRDSPLHF. The DNA of the CDR3 is TGTGCCAGCTGTTCAAGGCGGGATTCACCCCTCCACTTT. V usage is TRBV7-2 and J usage is TRBJ1-6, with D unresolved. Germline CDR1 is SGHTA and CDR2 is FQGNSA. This CDR3 has 13 residues. V lost 8 bases and J 8 bases, leaving 13 bases between the germline ends.

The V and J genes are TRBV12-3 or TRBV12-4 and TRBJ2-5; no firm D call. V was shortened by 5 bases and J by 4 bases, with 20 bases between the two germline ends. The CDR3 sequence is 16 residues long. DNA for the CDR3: TGTGCCAGCAGTCCTTTCGGTGCCTCCACCTCAGAGACCCAGTACTTC. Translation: CASSPFGASTSETQYF.

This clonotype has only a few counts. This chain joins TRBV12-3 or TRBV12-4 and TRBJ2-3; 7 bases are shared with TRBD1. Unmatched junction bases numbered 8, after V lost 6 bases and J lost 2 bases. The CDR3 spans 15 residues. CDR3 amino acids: CASRNRGSNTDTQYF. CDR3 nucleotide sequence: TGTGCCAGCAGAAACAGGGGATCCAACACAGATACGCAGTATTTT.

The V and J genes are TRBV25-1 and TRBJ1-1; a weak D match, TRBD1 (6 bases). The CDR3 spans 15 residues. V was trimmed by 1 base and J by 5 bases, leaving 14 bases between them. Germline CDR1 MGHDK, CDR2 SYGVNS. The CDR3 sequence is CASSELGRGGTEAFF. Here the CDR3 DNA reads TGTGCCAGCAGTGAATTAGGCAGGGGAGGGACTGAAGCTTTCTTT.

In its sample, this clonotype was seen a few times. This CDR3 reads CASSFAGSGELFF. DNA of the CDR3: TGTGCCAGCAGTTTCGCCGGCTCCGGGGAGCTGTTTTTT. The chain employs TRBV12-3 or TRBV12-4 and TRBJ2-2; D ambiguous. The CDR3 has 13 amino acids. The V and J ends lost 3 bases and 6 bases respectively, with 8 bases between them.

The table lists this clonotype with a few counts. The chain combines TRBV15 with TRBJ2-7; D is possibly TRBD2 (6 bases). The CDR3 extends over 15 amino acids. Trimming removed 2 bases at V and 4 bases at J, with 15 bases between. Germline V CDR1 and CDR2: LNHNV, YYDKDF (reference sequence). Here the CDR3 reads CATSRKEGPTYEQYV. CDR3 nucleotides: TGTGCCACCAGCAGAAAGGAGGGACCGACATACGAGCAGTACGTC.

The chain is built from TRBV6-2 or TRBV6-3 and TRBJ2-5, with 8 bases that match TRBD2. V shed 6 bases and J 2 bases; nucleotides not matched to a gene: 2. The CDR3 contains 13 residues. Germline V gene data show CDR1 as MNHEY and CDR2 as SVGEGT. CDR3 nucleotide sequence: TGTGCCAGCAGGACTAGCGCACAAGAGACCCAGTACTTC. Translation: CASRTSAQETQYF.

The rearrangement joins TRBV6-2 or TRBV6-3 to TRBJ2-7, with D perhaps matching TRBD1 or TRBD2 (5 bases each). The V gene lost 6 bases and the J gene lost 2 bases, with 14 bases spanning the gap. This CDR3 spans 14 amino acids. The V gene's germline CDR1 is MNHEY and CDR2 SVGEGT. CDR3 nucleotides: TGTGCCAGCAGCGGGGTGCAGGGCACCTACGAGCAGTACGTC. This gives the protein CASSGVQGTYEQYV.

CDR3 sequence reads: CSARDWTGSSGANVLTF. The CDR3 region has the DNA TGCAGTGCTAGAGATTGGACAGGGAGCTCTGGGGCCAACGTCCTGACTTTC. V is TRBV20-1 and J is TRBJ2-6; TRBD1 matches 8 bases. The CDR3 consists of 17 residues. The germline V gene has CDR1 DFQATT and CDR2 SNEGSKA (reference sequence). J gave up 0 bases and V 0 bases, and 4 bases lay outside the gene matches.

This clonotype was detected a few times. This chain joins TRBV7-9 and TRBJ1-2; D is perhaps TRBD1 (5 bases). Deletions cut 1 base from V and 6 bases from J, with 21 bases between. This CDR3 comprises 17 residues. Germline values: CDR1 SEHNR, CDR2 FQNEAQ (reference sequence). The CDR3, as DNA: TGTGCCAGCAGCTTAGACCCGGGACGGATAAAAGATAATGGCTACACCTTC. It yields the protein CASSLDPGRIKDNGYTF.

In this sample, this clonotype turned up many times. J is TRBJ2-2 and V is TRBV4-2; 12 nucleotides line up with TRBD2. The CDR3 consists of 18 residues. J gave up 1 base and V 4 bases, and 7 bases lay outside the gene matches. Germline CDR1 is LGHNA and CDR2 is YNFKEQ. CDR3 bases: TGTGCCAGCAGCCTATCTAGCGGGGGGGATATGAACACCGGGGAGCTGTTTTTT. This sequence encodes CASSLSSGGDMNTGELFF.

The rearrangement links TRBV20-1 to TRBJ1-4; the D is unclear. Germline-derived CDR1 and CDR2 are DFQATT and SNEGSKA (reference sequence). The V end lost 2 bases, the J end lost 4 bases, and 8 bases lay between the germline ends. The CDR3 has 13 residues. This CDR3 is CSARWGLNEKLFF. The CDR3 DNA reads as TGCAGTGCTAGATGGGGTCTTAATGAAAAACTGTTTTTT.

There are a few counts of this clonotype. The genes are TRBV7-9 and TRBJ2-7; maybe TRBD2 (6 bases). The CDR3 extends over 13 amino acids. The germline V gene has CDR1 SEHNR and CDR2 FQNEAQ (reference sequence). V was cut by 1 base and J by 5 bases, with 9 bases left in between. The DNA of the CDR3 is TGTGCCAGCAGCTTAGGGCGGGGCCACGAGCAGTACTTC. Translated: CASSLGRGHEQYF. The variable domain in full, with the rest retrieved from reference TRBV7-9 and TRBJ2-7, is DTGVSQNPRHKITKRGQNVTFRCDPISEHNRLYWYRQTLGQGPEFLTYFQNEAQLEKSRLLSDRFSAERPKGSFSTLEIQRTEQGDSAMYLCASSLGRGHEQYFGPGTRLTVT.

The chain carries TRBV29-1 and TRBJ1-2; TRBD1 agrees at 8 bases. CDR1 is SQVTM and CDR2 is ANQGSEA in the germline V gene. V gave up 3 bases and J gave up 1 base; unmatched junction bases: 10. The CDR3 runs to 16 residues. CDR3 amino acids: CSVDRGLQGDNYGYTF. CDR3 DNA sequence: TGCAGCGTTGATCGGGGCCTACAGGGGGATAACTATGGCTACACCTTC.

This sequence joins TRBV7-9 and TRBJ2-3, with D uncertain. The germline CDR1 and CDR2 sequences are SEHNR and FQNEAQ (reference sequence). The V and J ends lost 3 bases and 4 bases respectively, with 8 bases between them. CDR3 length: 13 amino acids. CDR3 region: CASSLGSSDTQYF. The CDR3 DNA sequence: TGTGCCAGCAGCTTGGGGTCTTCAGATACGCAGTATTTT.